Below are 15 T cell receptor beta chains sequenced from a single sample in a study of OX40 agonist ivuxolimab in advanced cancers. Produced via immunoSEQ multiplex PCR; TCRdb's table is partial and in-frame only. The sample records about 58,000 clones, 70% to 90% being singletons. Here the sequenced sample was CD4+ or CD8+ T cells sorted from blood, taken in a trial of the OX40 agonist ivuxolimab. The receptor set was obtained from an adult with an advanced solid tumor such as melanoma, head and neck, liver or kidney cancer.

The genes are TRBV15 and TRBJ1-4; D gene uncertain. Germline values: CDR1 LNHNV, CDR2 YYDKDF (reference sequence). The V gene lost 0 bases and the J gene lost 8 bases, with 16 bases spanning the gap. CDR3 length: 16 amino acids. The CDR3 region is CATSRDGITGYEKLFF. The CDR3 region has the DNA TGTGCCACCAGCAGAGATGGAATAACCGGGTACGAAAAACTGTTTTTT.

As DNA, the CDR3 is TGCGCCAGCAGCCAAGACCCGGGAGTTAACACTGAAGCTTTCTTT. Its protein product is CASSQDPGVNTEAFF. This chain joins TRBV4-3 and TRBJ1-1; D call uncertain. Germline CDR1 reads LGHNA; CDR2 reads YSLEER. Deletions cut 0 bases from V and 2 bases from J, with 10 bases between. The CDR3 is made up of 15 amino acids.

J is TRBJ1-6 and V is TRBV6-5; D remains ambiguous. The CDR3 covers 13 residues. V gave up 0 bases and J gave up 10 bases, with 7 bases separating them. Germline V gives CDR1 MNHEY, CDR2 SVGAGI. The CDR3 loop reads CASSYSIRSPLHF. Here the CDR3 DNA reads TGTGCCAGCAGTTACTCGATTCGATCACCCCTCCACTTT.

The chain carries TRBV29-1 and TRBJ1-2; 9 nucleotides agree with TRBD1. The CDR3 contains 15 residues. The germline V gene encodes CDR1 SQVTM and CDR2 ANQGSEA. V was clipped by 2 bases and J by 2 bases; unmatched bases: 6. CDR3 nucleotide sequence: TGCAGCGTTGAACCGACAGGGGGAAGGAACTATGGCTACACCTTC. Translating it yields CSVEPTGGRNYGYTF.

V is TRBV18 and J is TRBJ2-7; the match to TRBD1 covers 8 bases. The J segment lost 0 bases and the V segment lost 1 base, leaving 5 bases of the junction unmatched. The CDR3 totals 16 residues. Per germline, CDR1 KGHSH and CDR2 LQKENI. As DNA, the CDR3 is TGTGCCAGCTCACCACGGGGACAGGTTAGCTCCTACGAGCAGTACTTC. Encoded protein: CASSPRGQVSSYEQYF.

The V gene is TRBV30, the J gene TRBJ2-2; 8 bases are shared with TRBD1. This CDR3 contains 14 residues. V gave up 5 bases and J gave up 2 bases; unmatched junction bases: 4. Germline V gene lookup returns CDR1 GTSNPN and CDR2 SVGIG (reference sequence). The CDR3 DNA is TGTGCCTGGGCGACAGGGGTAAACACCGGGGAGCTGTTTTTT. Encoded protein: CAWATGVNTGELFF.

The chain employs TRBV5-1 and TRBJ2-5, with TRBD2 matching 8 bases. The V and J ends lost 0 bases and 5 bases, in that order; junction bases with no gene match: 9. CDR3 size: 16 residues. Germline V gene data show CDR1 as SGHRS and CDR2 as YFSETQ. The CDR3, as DNA: TGCGCCAGCAGCTTGGTAGCGGGGTTTTCATTGGAGACCCAGTACTTC. Translated, it gives CASSLVAGFSLETQYF.

V gene TRBV5-1 combines with J gene TRBJ1-4, with D unresolved. This CDR3 is 14 amino acids long. V was cut by 4 bases and J by 3 bases, with 10 bases left in between. CDR1 is SGHRS, CDR2 YFSETQ, per germline. CDR3 protein: CASSPGGPNEKLFF. CDR3 coding DNA: TGCGCCAGCAGCCCCGGCGGACCTAATGAAAAACTGTTTTTT. Full variable domain (remainder filled in from reference TRBV5-1 and TRBJ1-4): KAGVTQTPRYLIKTRGQQVTLSCSPISGHRSVSWYQQTPGQGLQFLFEYFSETQRNKGNFPGRFSGRQFSNSRSEMNVSTLELGDSALYLCASSPGGPNEKLFFGSGTQLSVL.

The J gene is TRBJ2-1, the V gene TRBV5-1; either TRBD1 or TRBD2 may supply D (6 bases each). The CDR3 length is 13 residues. Trimming took 4 bases from V and 12 from J, leaving 17 bases between them. Germline V gene lookup returns CDR1 SGHRS and CDR2 YFSETQ. CDR3 residues: CASSPERQEGQFF. The CDR3 DNA reads TGCGCCAGCAGCCCAGAACGACAGGAGGGGCAGTTCTTC.

This chain connects TRBV27 to TRBJ1-1; TRBD1 matches at 8 bases. The germline V gene has CDR1 MNHEY and CDR2 SMNVEV (reference sequence). The CDR3 covers 16 residues. Trimming cost V 7 bases and J 1 base; bases outside gene matches: 11. The CDR3 spells CASTLSRTGRNTEAFF. The CDR3 DNA reads TGTGCCAGCACACTCTCCCGGACAGGGAGGAACACTGAAGCTTTCTTT.

The V and J genes are TRBV29-1 and TRBJ2-2, with 8 bases aligning to TRBD2. Germline assignment: CDR1 SQVTM and CDR2 ANQGSEA. The CDR3 has 14 residues. The trim removed 5 bases at V and 8 bases at J, leaving 10 bases unmatched. CDR3 in DNA: TGCAGCGTTCGCTACGGGGGGGCCCCTGGGGAGCTGTTTTTT. Its translation is CSVRYGGAPGELFF.

This clone was seen once. The CDR3 protein is CASLGQGGYGYTF. CDR3 sequence (DNA): TGCGCCAGCTTAGGGCAGGGGGGCTATGGCTACACCTTC. This sequence joins TRBV10-2 and TRBJ1-2; TRBD1 matches 7 bases. In germline, CDR1 is WSHSY, CDR2 SAAADI. V trimming: 8 bases; J trimming: 4 bases; junction bases outside the gene matches: 7. This CDR3 has 13 residues.

The chain has TRBV6-5 and TRBJ1-3, with 9 bases lining up with TRBD1. The CDR3 loop spans 15 amino acids. The V gene's germline CDR1 is MNHEY and CDR2 SVGAGI. The J segment lost 0 bases and the V segment lost 7 bases, leaving 4 bases of the junction unmatched. DNA for the CDR3: TGTGCCAGCATTGCGACAGGGGGCTCTGGAAACACCATATATTTT. Protein: CASIATGGSGNTIYF.

V gene TRBV30 combines with J gene TRBJ2-5; 12 positions match TRBD2. Trimming at V came to 1 base and at J to 5 bases, leaving 8 bases not matched to a gene. This CDR3 is built from 16 residues. Germline V gene lookup returns CDR1 GTSNPN and CDR2 SVGIG (reference sequence). The DNA for the CDR3 is TGTGCCTGGAGTGGGGCTAGCGGGGGGGCCAGGGAGACCCAGTACTTC. Translation: CAWSGASGGARETQYF.

The chain recombines TRBV4-3 with TRBJ1-5; D unclear. From germline, CDR1 is LGHNA and CDR2 YSLEER. The CDR3 covers 15 residues. V was trimmed by 0 bases and J by 1 base, leaving 7 bases between them. CDR3 in amino acids: CASSQDIRSNQPQHF. Written as DNA, the CDR3 is TGCGCCAGCAGCCAAGATATCCGGAGCAATCAGCCCCAGCATTTT.